This TCR beta chain originates from a study of blood T cells in healthy people across ages. With a J-beta primer mix and a sample-barcoded 5' primer, a second PCR ran roughly 6 to 11 cycles. All cDNA molecules were each tagged by a template-switch adaptor with 12 random nucleotides. TCRdb reanalysed the 5' RACE reads using MiXCR and keeps one entry per CDR3 protein. This sample has more than 500,000 distinct CDR3 sequences, with around a quarter found just once. V was trimmed by 2 bases and J by 4 bases, leaving 12 bases between them. Germline V gives CDR1 ENHRY, CDR2 SYGVKD. The CDR3 totals 16 residues. These data also featured in a second study, about T cells of mothers and their children.

Sequenced sample: blood. The chain combines TRBV10-3 with TRBJ2-6; maybe TRBD1 (6 bases). The TCR sequence derives from a boy between 2 and 10 years old in good health. Here the CDR3 DNA reads TGTGCCATCAGTGAGAAGGGACAATCCGGGGCCAACGTCCTGACTTTC. It specifies CAISEKGQSGANVLTF.